The T cell receptor (beta chain) described here comes from a study of shared clonotypes between healthy human individuals. Whole-study results and caveats: Larger estimated richness was generally seen in naive subsets than in memory subsets.

A remark on this clone: Its specificity is not known. The sample contains more than one DNA sequence encoding this CDR3.

The V and J ends lost 4 bases and 2 bases, in that order; junction bases with no gene match: 7. The V gene's germline CDR1 is KGHSH and CDR2 LQKENI. This CDR3 contains 16 residues. Once extracted for a subset, genomic DNA was divided evenly among several immunoSEQ plates. The method was immunoSEQ multiplex PCR; TCRdb's version includes in-frame clones alone and lacks a portion of them. The profile shows millions of clones, 85% to 95% of them singletons. What was sequenced was naive CD4+ T cells sorted from blood. Noted subset: CD45RA+ positively selected. The receptor comes from a man between 18 and 35 years old in good health. The chain links TRBV18 to TRBJ2-7; 11 bases are shared with TRBD1. Here the CDR3 reads CASSLLGTGGTYEQYF. Here the CDR3 DNA reads TGTGCCAGCTCACTCCTGGGGACAGGGGGGACCTACGAGCAGTACTTC.